Listed below are T cell receptor beta chains from one sample, sequenced in a study of PD-L1 blockade in urothelial cancer. Method: immunoSEQ multiplex PCR; TCRdb's copy keeps in-frame clones and lacks some. The sample lists roughly 45,000 clones, approximately 80% occurring once. The input for sequencing was PBMCs, taken around atezolizumab (anti-PD-L1) treatment. Receptors originate from a man in his sixties or seventies with urothelial cancer. The CDR3 runs from the conserved cysteine through the conserved F or W. Each record gives: V gene, J gene, D gene, clone size, CDR3 protein, CDR3 DNA. The D gene is left open where the match is weak. The listing skips clone size in some rows; elsewhere it reads once, few, many or a size class.

>TRBV5-1|TRBJ2-5|TRBD2|-
CASSWDRGATSGRRETQYF
TGCGCCAGCAGCTGGGATAGAGGGGCAACTAGCGGGAGAAGGGAGACCCAGTACTTC
>TRBV5-4|TRBJ2-7|TRBD1|-
CASSLEPGQGLLGQYF
TGTGCCAGCAGCTTAGAACCGGGACAGGGCCTTCTAGGGCAGTACTTC
>TRBV29-1|TRBJ1-2|-|-
CSVERGGDGYTF
TGCAGCGTTGAAAGAGGGGGAGATGGCTACACCTTC
>TRBV28|TRBJ1-2|-|once
CASRSPAGTNYGYTF
TGTGCCAGCAGATCGCCAGCCGGGACAAACTATGGCTACACCTTC
>TRBV7-8|TRBJ2-2|TRBD1|few
CASTLRGSEHTGELFF
TGTGCCAGCACCCTCAGGGGGTCGGAGCACACCGGGGAGCTGTTTTTT
>TRBV28|TRBJ1-2|TRBD1|-
CASSFGQGGGYTF
TGTGCCAGCAGTTTTGGACAGGGTGGAGGCTACACCTTC
>TRBV4-1|TRBJ2-1|-|-
CATAQGRVFNEQFF
TGCGCCACCGCTCAGGGGCGAGTTTTTAATGAGCAGTTCTTC
>TRBV7-9|TRBJ1-1|-|-
CASSPTNTEAFF
TGTGCCAGCAGCCCGACTAACACTGAAGCTTTCTTT
>TRBV27|TRBJ1-5|-|-
CASRGSGGNQPQHF
TGTGCCAGCAGGGGCTCAGGTGGCAATCAGCCCCAGCATTTT
>TRBV14|TRBJ1-5|TRBD1|-
CASSLRDRGGNQPQHF
TGTGCCAGCAGCCTTAGGGACAGGGGAGGCAATCAGCCCCAGCATTTT
>TRBV7-6|TRBJ2-1|TRBD2|few
CARGRGYSYNEQFF
TGTGCCAGGGGGCGGGGGTACTCCTACAATGAGCAGTTCTTC
>TRBV28|TRBJ2-7|-|-
CASSPTGEVWEQYF
TGTGCCAGCAGTCCCACCGGAGAGGTTTGGGAGCAGTACTTC
>TRBV30|TRBJ1-6|-|few
CAWRSSYNSPLHF
TGTGCCTGGAGGAGCTCCTATAATTCACCCCTCCACTTT
>TRBV5-1|TRBJ2-5|-|-
CASSLAASSHQETQYF
TGCGCCAGCAGCTTGGCGGCTAGCAGCCACCAAGAGACCCAGTACTTC
>TRBV29-1|TRBJ2-7|-|-
CSVGPPGQTYEQYF
TGCAGCGTTGGACCTCCGGGACAAACCTACGAGCAGTACTTC
>TRBV7-7|TRBJ2-1|TRBD2|-
CASSLAGGQYNEQFF
TGTGCTAGCAGCCTAGCGGGAGGTCAATACAATGAGCAGTTCTTC